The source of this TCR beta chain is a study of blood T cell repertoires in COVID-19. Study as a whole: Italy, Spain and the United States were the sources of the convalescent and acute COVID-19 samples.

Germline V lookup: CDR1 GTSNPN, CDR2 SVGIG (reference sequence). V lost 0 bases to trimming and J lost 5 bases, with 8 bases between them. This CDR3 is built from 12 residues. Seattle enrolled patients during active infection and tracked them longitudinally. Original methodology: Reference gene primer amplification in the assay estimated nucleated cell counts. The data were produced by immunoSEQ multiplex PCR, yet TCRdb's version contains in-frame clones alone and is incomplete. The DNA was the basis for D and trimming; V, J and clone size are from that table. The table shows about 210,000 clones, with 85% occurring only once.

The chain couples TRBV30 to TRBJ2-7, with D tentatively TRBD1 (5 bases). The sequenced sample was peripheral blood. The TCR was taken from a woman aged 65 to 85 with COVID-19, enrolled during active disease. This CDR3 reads CAWSVGPDEQYF. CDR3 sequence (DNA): TGTGCCTGGAGTGTGGGGCCCGACGAGCAGTACTTC.